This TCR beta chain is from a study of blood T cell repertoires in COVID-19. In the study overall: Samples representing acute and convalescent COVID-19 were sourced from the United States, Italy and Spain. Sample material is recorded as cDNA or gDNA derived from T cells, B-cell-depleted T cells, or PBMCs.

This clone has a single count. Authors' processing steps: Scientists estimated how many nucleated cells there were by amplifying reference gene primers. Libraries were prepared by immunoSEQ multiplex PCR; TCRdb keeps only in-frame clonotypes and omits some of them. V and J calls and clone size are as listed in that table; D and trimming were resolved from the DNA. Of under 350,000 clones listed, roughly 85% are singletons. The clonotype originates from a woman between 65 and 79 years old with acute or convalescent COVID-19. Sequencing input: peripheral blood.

The CDR3 is CASSLVRDGYTF. The CDR3 DNA reads TGTGCCAGCAGCTTAGTCAGGGATGGCTACACCTTC. The genes are TRBV11-2 and TRBJ1-2, with TRBD1 as a possible D gene (5 bases). The germline V gene encodes CDR1 SGHAT and CDR2 FQNNGV. V was clipped by 1 base and J by 6 bases, with 6 bases between them. This CDR3 spans 12 amino acids. The full variable domain, rest sourced from reference TRBV11-2 and TRBJ1-2, is EAGVAQSPRYKIIEKRQSVAFWCNPISGHATLYWYQQILGQGPKLLIQFQNNGVVDDSQLPKDRFSAERLKGVDSTLKIQPAKLEDSAVYLCASSLVRDGYTFGSGTRLTVV.